Presented here are 18 T cell receptor gamma chains from one specimen sequenced in a study of Vδ1+ human thymocytes. Study outcomes and limitations: Highly polyclonal TRG and TRD repertoires with Gaussian CDR3 length distributions appeared in thymus.

Sequences come from RNA converted to cDNA by reverse transcription. CDR3 amplicons came from multiplex PCR with pooled V-gene forward and constant-region reverse primers. TCRdb reanalysed the multiplex PCR reads via CATT. The data show 25,000 to 35,000 gamma-chain clones, roughly a fifth seen once. These receptors have no identified antigens. Sequencing was done on a sample of Vdelta1+ gamma-delta thymocytes from the thymus. Subset: FACS-sorted CD3+ TCRalphabeta- TCRVdelta1+ TCRVdelta2- thymocytes. These receptors originate from a boy younger than two who had congenital heart surgery.

This clone came up a few times. V and J are TRGV9 and TRGJ1 or TRGJ2. The CDR3 runs 13 residues. Looked up from germline, CDR1 is GITISATS and CDR2 is ISYDGTV (reference sequence). Losses at the gene ends were 0 bases for V and 8 bases for J; bases not matched to a gene: 7. This CDR3 reads CALWEVRADKKLF. DNA for the CDR3: TGTGCCTTGTGGGAGGTGAGGGCGGATAAGAAACTCTTT.

This clone has only a few counts. The gene calls are TRGV4 and TRGJP2. Germline V CDR1 and CDR2: EGSTGY, YDSYTSSV. The length of the CDR3 is 16 residues. Trimming cost V 0 bases and J 3 bases; bases outside gene matches: 7. Here the CDR3 reads CATWDGLFRSDWIKTF. Written as DNA, the CDR3 is TGTGCCACCTGGGATGGGCTTTTTCGTAGTGATTGGATCAAGACGTTT.

The chain links TRGV9 to TRGJ1 or TRGJ2. The CDR3 is made up of 15 amino acids. CDR1 and CDR2 from the germline V gene are GITISATS and ISYDGTV (reference sequence). With V trimmed by 0 bases and J by 2 bases, 7 bases remained unmatched. CDR3 sequence: CALWEVRRDYYKKLF. The CDR3, as DNA: TGTGCCTTGTGGGAGGTGCGTCGGGATTATTATAAGAAACTCTTT.

The chain employs TRGV5 and TRGJ1 or TRGJ2. Germline trimming cut 3 bases from V and 11 bases from J; bases unmatched to any gene: 10. The germline V gene has CDR1 VINAFY and CDR2 YDVSNSKD. The CDR3 covers 12 residues. The CDR3 reads CATWDPKGEKLF. The CDR3 region has the DNA TGTGCCACCTGGGACCCTAAGGGGGAGAAACTCTTT.

A few counts support this clone. The same CDR3 can be traced to other DNA sequences in this sample. The chain joins TRGV9 to TRGJP. This CDR3 region has 15 residues. Trimming at V came to 2 bases and at J to 7 bases, leaving 2 bases not matched to a gene. Germline CDR1 is GITISATS and CDR2 is ISYDGTV (reference sequence). CDR3 nucleotides: TGTGCCTTGTGGGAGGCGGAGTTGGGCAAAAAAATCAAGGTATTT. Amino acid sequence: CALWEAELGKKIKVF.

Turning to this clone: Additional DNA sequences in this sample encode the identical CDR3. This chain joins TRGV4 and TRGJ1 or TRGJ2. After removal of 2 bases from V and 8 bases from J, the junction contained 3 bases not matched to a gene. CDR1 and CDR2 (germline): EGSTGY, YDSYTSSV. This CDR3 is built from 11 residues. The CDR3 nucleotides are TGTGCCACCTGGGATGAAGATAAGAAACTCTTT. This translates into CATWDEDKKLF.

About this clone itself: Distinct nucleotide sequences in the sample also encode this CDR3. The V gene is TRGV4, the J gene TRGJ1 or TRGJ2. The CDR3 consists of 11 residues. Germline V gives CDR1 EGSTGY, CDR2 YDSYTSSV. V lost 4 bases to trimming and J lost 7 bases; unmatched junction nucleotides: 4. In nucleotides, the CDR3 is TGTGCCACCTGGGAAAACTATAAGAAACTCTTT. This encodes CATWENYKKLF.

This clone was counted only a few times. The V gene is TRGV9, the J gene TRGJP1. V was clipped by 0 bases and J by 12 bases; unmatched bases: 4. This CDR3 contains 12 residues. The V gene's germline CDR1 is GITISATS and CDR2 ISYDGTV (reference sequence). For the CDR3, the DNA is TGTGCCTTGTGGGAGGTGCACCGGTTCAAGATATTT. Residues: CALWEVHRFKIF.

This clone has more than one count but fewer than ten. The chain employs TRGV9 and TRGJP1. The length of the CDR3 is 11 residues. The trim removed 5 bases at V and 10 bases at J, leaving 4 bases unmatched. Per germline, CDR1 GITISATS and CDR2 ISYDGTV (reference sequence). This CDR3 reads CALWVSWFKIF. CDR3 coding DNA: TGTGCCTTGTGGGTGTCTTGGTTCAAGATATTT.

V usage is TRGV3 and J usage is TRGJ1 or TRGJ2. V trimming: 0 bases; J trimming: 6 bases; junction bases outside the gene matches: 5. The germline V gene has CDR1 VTNTFY and CDR2 YDVSTARD (reference sequence). This CDR3 spans 13 amino acids. The DNA for the CDR3 is TGTGCCACCTGGGACAGGATCTTTTATAAGAAACTCTTT. As protein: CATWDRIFYKKLF.

The V and J genes are TRGV4 and TRGJ1 or TRGJ2. Germline-derived CDR1 and CDR2 are EGSTGY and YDSYTSSV. The CDR3 consists of 15 residues. The J segment lost 2 bases and the V segment lost 1 base, leaving 8 bases of the junction unmatched. DNA for the CDR3: TGTGCCACCTGGGATGGTAACCCTCATTATTATAAGAAACTCTTT. This codes for CATWDGNPHYYKKLF.

This clone occurred a few times. The sample contains more than one DNA sequence encoding this CDR3. The rearrangement joins TRGV2 to TRGJP2. Germline-derived CDR1 and CDR2 are EGSNGY and YDSYNSKV. The ends lost 1 base at V and 4 bases at J; junction bases unmatched: 3. The length of the CDR3 is 14 residues. CDR3 in amino acids: CATWDGTSDWIKTF. CDR3 in DNA: TGTGCCACCTGGGACGGCACTAGTGATTGGATCAAGACGTTT.

The genes are TRGV5 and TRGJ1 or TRGJ2. The junction had 10 bases not matched to a gene; V was cut back by 5 bases and J by 3 bases. This CDR3 region has 14 residues. The germline gives CDR1 VINAFY, CDR2 YDVSNSKD. In DNA form, the CDR3 reads TGTGCCACCTGGGTCTCCGGGGCTTATTATAAGAAACTCTTT. Translating it yields CATWVSGAYYKKLF.

This clone showed up just a few times. The chain joins TRGV5 to TRGJ1 or TRGJ2. CDR3 length equals 12 residues. The V gene end was trimmed by 7 bases and the J gene end by 7 bases; junction bases not matched to a gene: 10. Germline loops: CDR1 VINAFY, CDR2 YDVSNSKD. DNA of the CDR3: TGTGCCACCTGCCACACTGGATATAAGAAACTCTTT. Translation gives CATCHTGYKKLF.

A few counts support this clone. Just one base apart from a much larger clone, this may be a read error. Other DNA sequences in the sample encode the same CDR3. This chain uses TRGV9 with TRGJ1 or TRGJ2. V dropped 2 bases and J dropped 2; count of bases not matched to a gene: 3. The CDR3 extends over 13 amino acids. In germline, CDR1 is GITISATS, CDR2 ISYDGTV (reference sequence). As DNA, the CDR3 is TGTGCCTTGTGGGAGGCGTATTATTATAAGAAACTCTTT. It encodes CALWEAYYYKKLF.

This chain connects TRGV2 to TRGJP2. The germline V gene encodes CDR1 EGSNGY and CDR2 YDSYNSKV. CDR3 length equals 14 residues. The junction had 4 bases not matched to a gene; V was cut back by 0 bases and J by 6 bases. In DNA form, the CDR3 reads TGTGCCACCTGGGACGGGGCGCGTGATTGGATCAAGACGTTT. Translation: CATWDGARDWIKTF.

This clone was detected a few times. The chain links TRGV4 to TRGJP1. The CDR3 runs to 14 residues. J was trimmed by 3 bases and V by 4 bases; bases with no gene match: 5. Germline assignment: CDR1 EGSTGY and CDR2 YDSYTSSV. In DNA form, the CDR3 reads TGTGCCACCTGGGACGTTGCCACTGGTTGGTTCAAGATATTT. Translating gives CATWDVATGWFKIF.

This clone was seen a few times. J is TRGJP2 and V is TRGV4. Unmatched junction bases numbered 4, after V lost 5 bases and J lost 1 base. The CDR3 contains 14 residues. Germline V lookup: CDR1 EGSTGY, CDR2 YDSYTSSV. As DNA, the CDR3 is TGTGCCACCTGGGTCACTAGTAGTGATTGGATCAAGACGTTT. It encodes CATWVTSSDWIKTF.